This TCR beta chain derives from a study of regulatory T cells in long-lasting Graves disease (TCRdb year 2021). About the investigation overall: In the newly diagnosed Graves' disease group, patients had been taking antithyroid drugs for less than 3 months. Peripheral blood TCR sequencing and RNA sequencing compared persistent Graves' disease patients with newly diagnosed Graves' disease patients. The study took place in China and was registered as a clinical trial. A total of roughly 35 samples underwent TCR sequencing: around 13 from persistent and about 20 from newly diagnosed Graves' disease patients.

The CDR3 goes from the cysteine to the phenylalanine over 12 residues. This entry keeps only the CDR3 DNA: 36 bases, framed from base 1. Here V drops 7 bases and J drops 5 bases, and the junction holds 3 bases not matched to any gene. According to the germline V gene, CDR1 reads SQVTM and CDR2 reads ANQGSEA. Taken with the paper, the label for time point translates to: newly diagnosed GD, antithyroid drugs for less than 3 months. For both TCR sequencing and RNA sequencing, RNA was extracted from PBMCs in TRIzol. The diagnosis of Graves' disease followed American Thyroid Association guidelines. Patients for the study were recruited at an endocrinology department in Xi'an, China. Each patient gave approximately 9 milliliters of peripheral blood, collected in an EDTA anticoagulant tube. Ficoll Paque Plus density gradient separation was used to isolate PBMCs, and no additional T cell sorting was done. An Agilent 2100 Bioanalyzer and agarose gel were used to check RNA quality, and a NanoDrop 2000 was used to measure RNA concentration.

Paper-wide results and their limitations: Lower TCR Shannon entropy and fewer highly expanded clones were observed in persistent Graves' disease patients than in newly diagnosed patients, which suggested clonal expansion. A larger number of public clonotypes was shared among persistent patients (fewer than 3,000) than among newly diagnosed patients (around 890). The authors noted that the small sample size was a limitation that may lower accuracy. Sequencing and analysis were limited to the TCR beta chain. Persistent disease showed preferential use of TRBV28, TRBJ1-2 and TRBJ2-5, whereas newly diagnosed disease favored TRBV20-1 and TRBJ2-1. Because the primary lesion, thyroid tissue, could not be accessed, the study looked at peripheral blood alone.

The library was obtained by multiplex PCR. The sequencing machine was an Illumina HiSeq 4000. iRepertoire HTBI primers and Arm-PCR amplification of CDR3 regions were used to construct TCR beta libraries. PCR products were gel purified before sequencing. Processing in the source paper ran as follows. A total of roughly 58 TRBV and some 13 TRBJ segments were identified across samples and were used for gene usage analysis of CDR3 amino acid clonotypes. COPE and FqMerger were used to merge the filtered high-quality paired reads into contigs. BLAST was used to align contigs to IMGT TRBV, TRBD and TRBJ reference genes, and CDR3 was defined according to IMGT. Any clonotype with a frequency above 0.1% was counted as a highly expanded clone. Repertoire diversity was measured by Shannon entropy, and V-J evenness by the Gini coefficient. A clonotype was considered public if more than one individual shared it. Using fastp trimming at Q25 and MiXCR clonotype assembly, TCRdb reanalyzed the public sequencing data and kept in-frame beta chains. Entries that share a CDR3 protein sequence are merged under the most common genes and DNA. The V and J calls come from TCRdb's annotation, not from the publication. In this sample the table shows roughly 440,000 distinct CDR3 sequences, about 17% of which occur a single time. The top ten clones comprise under 30% of the sample.

This clonotype turned up a few times. No cognate antigen has been identified for it. Within one base of it there is no much larger clone, and no base qualities were kept. The data also belong to a second study, concerning T cells in Graves' hyperthyroidism and ophthalmopathy. Per the second study: Stable Graves' hyperthyroidism was defined as the absence of progression to ophthalmopathy over 18 months of follow-up. Hyperthyroidism patients were newly diagnosed, with disease duration under 2 months, and aged 18 to 65 years. Exclusion was applied to patients with uncontrolled infections, other autoimmune diseases, pregnancy or lactation. Clinical symptoms, serum thyroxine and TRAb, thyroid ultrasound, and orbital computed tomography formed the basis for the diagnoses. A first-round RT-PCR of the TCR CDR3 used the HTBI primer set with the Qiagen OneStep RT-PCR kit. Blood samples also contained most of the expanded thyroid clonotypes (frequency above 0.001), which suggests that blood repertoires may reflect thyroid immune responses. Ophthalmopathy was separated from stable hyperthyroidism by a 13 V-J signature model, with around 90% sensitivity and 81% to 82% specificity obtained in cross-validation and 80%/75% obtained in testing. During validation, the model predicted progression to ophthalmopathy a median of approximately 6 months ahead of onset, with around 71% sensitivity and roughly 75% specificity. TCR V-J signatures able to tell the groups apart were searched for in a discovery cohort of some 97 patients, of whom around 42 had Graves' ophthalmopathy and 55 to 60 had stable Graves' hyperthyroidism. An independent validation cohort of under 20 hyperthyroidism patients and 17 patients who later progressed to ophthalmopathy tested prospective prediction of ophthalmopathy. The 95 to 100 discovery patients were randomly divided into training and test sets at a 7:3 ratio. In addition, the study compared T-cell repertoires in thyroid tissue and in blood from roughly six Graves' hyperthyroidism patients. Following sampling, methimazole starting at 30 mg daily was given to hyperthyroidism patients, and high-dose intravenous methylprednisolone was given to ophthalmopathy patients. Libraries were constructed in a second round of multiplex PCR, after which size selection and purification were carried out. Paired-end sequencing of the libraries was performed with 100 bp reads on an Illumina HiSeq2000. SOAPnuke was used to process the raw data, removing reads that contained adapters or uncalled bases, had a mean Phred below 15, or lacked an exact match to the constant primer or identifier. COPE v1.2.5 was used to merge high-quality paired reads, and clonotypes were defined as unique nucleotide sequences. MiTCR v1.1 was used to align clonotypes to the IMGT TRBV, TRBD and TRBJ reference segments. Analysis was restricted to V-J combinations with a frequency above 0.0001, which covered 98% to 99.2% of repertoires. A TCS score was defined as the ratio of F50 (clonal expansion) to E x V (chaos), with BLOSUM62-based TCRdist applied between CDR3 peptides within each V-J. Welch's t-statistics and random forest reduced roughly 500 V-J features to 10 to 15, which were used in a naive Bayes classifier (R e1071). Sample size was not statistically predetermined, and investigators were not blinded to group allocation. The paper reports TCR Vbeta CDR3 sequencing of approximately 130 peripheral blood samples: under 45 ophthalmopathy, approximately 74 hyperthyroidism and around 17 progressor patients.

Sequenced here: peripheral blood mononuclear cells (PBMCs), sampled at new diagnosis, from a patient treated with antithyroid drugs. The V gene is TRBV29-1 and the J gene is TRBJ2-5, and TRBD2 aligns with 11 junction nucleotides. The receptor was isolated from a woman between 18 and 29 years old with Graves disease. Donor details come from another sample of the same person, matched by shared clones. The CDR3 region reads CSGRTSGETQYF. The DNA sequence is as follows: TGCAGCGGTCGGACTAGCGGGGAGACCCAGTACTTC. Full variable domain (CDR3 extended with the reference TRBV29-1 and TRBJ2-5 proteins): SAVISQKPSRDICQRGTSLTIQCQVDSQVTMMFWYRQQPGQSLTLIATANQGSEATYESGFVIDKFPISRPNLTFSTLTVSNMSPEDSSIYLCSGRTSGETQYFGPGTRLLVL.